These 16 T cell receptor beta chains came from one sample sequenced in a study of response to subunit inactivated influenza vaccine. TCRdb redid the calling of the RT-PCR reads with MiXCR, one entry per CDR3 protein. The table includes 500,000 to 600,000 distinct CDR3 sequences, less than 10% detected once. The specimen comprised PBMCs from blood, sampled about 23 months after vaccination. Every receptor here comes from a man aged 45 to 70 who received an inactivated influenza vaccine.

This clonotype was detected ten times or more. The CDR3 spells CASSLEGLIYGYTF. CDR3 in DNA: TGTGCCAGCAGCTTGGAGGGGCTTATCTATGGCTACACCTTC. The V call is TRBV7-2, the J call TRBJ1-2; D might be TRBD1 (5 bases). V lost 3 bases, J lost 4 bases, and 12 bases lay in between. The CDR3 is 14 residues long. The germline V gene encodes CDR1 SGHTA and CDR2 FQGNSA.

V is TRBV6-1 and J is TRBJ2-5; TRBD2 aligns across 7 bases. The CDR3 consists of 16 residues. The trim removed 1 base at V and 4 bases at J, leaving 9 bases unmatched. Germline values: CDR1 MNHNS, CDR2 SASEGT. In nucleotides, the CDR3 is TGTGCCAGCAGTGAAGGGGTCGGACTAGATCGAGAGACCCAGTACTTC. Its translation is CASSEGVGLDRETQYF.

This clonotype was found a few times. V and J are TRBV6-2 or TRBV6-3 and TRBJ2-7; a possible D gene is TRBD1 (6 bases). In germline, CDR1 is MNHEY, CDR2 SVGEGT. V was pared by 5 bases and J by 8 bases, with 25 bases between. The CDR3 totals 16 residues. The CDR3 nucleotides read TGTGCCAGCAGTACCACAGGGCGCTCTCAATTCTTGCAGCAGTACTTC. Its protein product is CASSTTGRSQFLQQYF.

In its sample, this clonotype was seen many times. The V gene is TRBV24-1, the J gene TRBJ1-3; D gene unclear. The CDR3 loop spans 17 amino acids. The V gene lost 2 bases and the J gene lost 0 bases, with 13 bases spanning the gap. CDR1 and CDR2 from the germline V gene are KGHDR and SFDVKD. This CDR3 is CATSDSPGTGSGNTIYF. The CDR3 DNA reads TGTGCCACCAGTGATTCCCCGGGCACCGGCTCTGGAAACACCATATATTTT.

The chain joins TRBV12-3 or TRBV12-4 to TRBJ2-5; D gene uncertain. V lost 1 base and J lost 5, with 11 bases in between. This CDR3 has 14 amino acids. The CDR3 DNA reads TGTGCCAGCAGTTTAGGGGGAACCTGGGAGACCCAGTACTTC. Translation gives CASSLGGTWETQYF.

The rearrangement joins TRBV6-1 to TRBJ1-1, with 7 bases lining up with TRBD1. Trimming took 5 bases from V and 6 from J; bases not matched to a gene: 12. Germline V CDR1 and CDR2: MNHNS, SASEGT. The CDR3 consists of 15 residues. CDR3 DNA sequence: TGTGCCAGCAGTACCAATCCCAGGGGGTACGCTGAAGCTTTCTTT. Protein: CASSTNPRGYAEAFF.

The J gene is TRBJ2-5, the V gene TRBV7-9; no definite D call. The CDR3 is 15 amino acids. Germline CDR1 and CDR2: SEHNR and FQNEAQ (reference sequence). V lost 2 bases and J 2 bases, leaving 12 bases between the germline ends. The CDR3 DNA sequence: TGTGCCAGCAGCTTATTAGGTCAGCCGCAAGAGACCCAGTACTTC. Amino acid sequence: CASSLLGQPQETQYF.

This clonotype was detected a few times. The V and J genes are TRBV7-8 and TRBJ2-1, with 9 positions matching TRBD2. CDR1 is SGHVS and CDR2 is FQNEAQ in the germline V gene. The CDR3 totals 15 residues. Germline trimming cut 6 bases from V and 5 bases from J; bases unmatched to any gene: 8. DNA for the CDR3: TGTGCCAGCAGGCTCGGGACTAGCCGAAACAATGAGCAGTTCTTC. This sequence encodes CASRLGTSRNNEQFF.

The V call is TRBV12-3 or TRBV12-4, the J call TRBJ2-4; D may match TRBD1 or TRBD2 (5 bases each). The CDR3 spans 12 residues. The V and J ends lost 3 bases and 6 bases respectively, with 6 bases between them. The CDR3 nucleotides are TGTGCCAGCAGTTTTGGGGGAAACATTCAGTACTTC. Translation gives CASSFGGNIQYF.

This clonotype has only a few counts. The J gene is TRBJ1-5, the V gene TRBV6-1, with 8 bases that match TRBD1. The CDR3 totals 14 residues. Germline V gene sequence: CDR1 MNHNS, CDR2 SASEGT. The V and J ends lost 1 base and 9 bases, in that order; junction bases with no gene match: 5. The CDR3 bases are TGTGCCAGCAGTGAAGAGGCAGGGGGCACGCCCCAGCATTTT. This gives the protein CASSEEAGGTPQHF.

This clonotype was observed a handful of times. The chain couples TRBV7-9 to TRBJ2-2, with D possibly being TRBD1 or TRBD2 (6 bases each). The CDR3 has 15 residues. Germline V gene data show CDR1 as SEHNR and CDR2 as FQNEAQ (reference sequence). With 6 bases removed from V and 9 bases from J, the gap between germline ends came to 20 bases. CDR3 loop: CASRYPPSGDRELFF. CDR3 bases: TGTGCCAGCAGGTACCCCCCATCGGGGGACAGGGAGCTGTTTTTT.

This clonotype was counted between two and nine times. The rearrangement links TRBV20-1 to TRBJ1-2; D is possibly TRBD1 (6 bases). CDR1 DFQATT and CDR2 SNEGSKA come from the germline V gene (reference sequence). This CDR3 is built from 16 residues. Trimming stripped 1 base from V and 0 bases from J, with 15 bases between. The CDR3 here is CSARGGGRKANYGYTF. In DNA form, the CDR3 reads TGCAGTGCTAGAGGAGGGGGACGTAAAGCTAACTATGGCTACACCTTC.

This clonotype was picked up many times. This chain joins TRBV5-1 and TRBJ2-7; TRBD2 aligns across 12 bases. This CDR3 is 15 amino acids long. V trimming: 1 base; J trimming: 2 bases; junction bases outside the gene matches: 1. The germline V gene has CDR1 SGHRS and CDR2 YFSETQ. The CDR3 sequence: CASSLRTSGTYEQYF. The DNA for the CDR3 is TGCGCCAGCAGCTTGAGGACTAGCGGGACCTACGAGCAGTACTTC.

This clonotype was observed many times. The rearrangement joins TRBV18 to TRBJ1-4, with 7 bases aligning to TRBD1. Losses at the gene ends were 3 bases for V and 3 bases for J; bases not matched to a gene: 1. CDR1 KGHSH and CDR2 LQKENI come from the germline V gene. The CDR3 contains 14 residues. CDR3 sequence: CASSPTGSNEKLFF. DNA for the CDR3: TGTGCCAGCTCACCGACAGGGTCTAATGAAAAACTGTTTTTT. Drawing the rest from reference TRBV18 and TRBJ1-4, the complete variable domain is NAGVMQNPRHLVRRRGQEARLRCSPMKGHSHVYWYRQLPEEGLKFMVYLQKENIIDESGMPKERFSAEFPKEGPSILRIQQVVRGDSAAYFCASSPTGSNEKLFFGSGTQLSVL.

V gene TRBV20-1 combines with J gene TRBJ1-2; D possibly corresponds to TRBD1 (5 bases). The length of the CDR3 is 15 residues. Germline CDR1 DFQATT, CDR2 SNEGSKA (reference sequence). V was clipped by 0 bases and J by 6 bases, with 17 bases between them. The CDR3 loop reads CSARDWGVNSHGYTF. As DNA, the CDR3 is TGCAGTGCTAGAGATTGGGGGGTGAATTCTCATGGCTACACCTTC.

This clonotype has a handful of counts. An end of the junction does not agree with germline; a read error may underlie this. The V and J genes are TRBV20-1 and TRBJ1-1; D gene ambiguous. This CDR3 spans 15 amino acids. Germline V CDR1 and CDR2: DFQATT, SNEGSKA (reference sequence). CDR3 bases: TGCTGTGCTCCTCGCGATTCGAGGAGAAACACTGAAGCTTTCTTT. Amino acids: CCAPRDSRRNTEAFF.